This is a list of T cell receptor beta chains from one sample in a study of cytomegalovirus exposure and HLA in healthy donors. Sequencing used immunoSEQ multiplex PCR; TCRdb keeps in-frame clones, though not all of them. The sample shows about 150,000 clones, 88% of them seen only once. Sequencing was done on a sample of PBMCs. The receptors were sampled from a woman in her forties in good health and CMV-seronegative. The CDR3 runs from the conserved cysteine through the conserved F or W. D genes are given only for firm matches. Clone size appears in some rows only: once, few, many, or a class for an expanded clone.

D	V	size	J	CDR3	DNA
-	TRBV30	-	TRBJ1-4	CAWSVPDSTNEKLFF	TGTGCCTGGAGTGTACCGGACAGTACTAATGAAAAACTGTTTTTT
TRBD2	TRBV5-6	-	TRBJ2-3	CASSLTSGKVLDTQYF	TGTGCCAGCAGCCTCACTAGCGGCAAAGTTCTTGATACGCAGTATTTT
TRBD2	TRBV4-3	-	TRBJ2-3	CASSPRPLGGSMDTQYF	TGCGCCAGCAGCCCTCGACCCCTCGGCGGGAGCATGGATACGCAGTATTTT
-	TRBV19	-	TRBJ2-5	CASSIQGNEETQYF	TGTGCCAGTAGTATCCAGGGGAACGAAGAGACCCAGTACTTC
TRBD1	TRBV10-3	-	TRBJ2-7	CATAATGGALYEQYF	TGTGCCACGGCGGCTACAGGGGGCGCTCTTTACGAGCAGTACTTC
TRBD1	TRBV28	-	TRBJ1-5	CARGSGTGKVFDQPQHF	TGTGCCAGGGGGTCCGGGACAGGGAAAGTTTTCGATCAGCCCCAGCATTTT
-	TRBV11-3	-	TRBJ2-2	CASSPHGSATGELFF	TGTGCCAGCAGCCCCCACGGGAGCGCCACCGGGGAGCTGTTTTTT
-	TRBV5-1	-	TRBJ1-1	CASSVQGTDTEAFF	TGCGCCAGCAGCGTCCAGGGGACGGACACTGAAGCTTTCTTT
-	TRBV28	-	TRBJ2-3	CASSLLTDTQYF	TGTGCCAGCAGTTTACTCACAGATACGCAGTATTTT
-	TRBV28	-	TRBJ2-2	CASRLATGELFF	TGTGCCAGCAGGCTAGCTACCGGGGAGCTGTTTTTT
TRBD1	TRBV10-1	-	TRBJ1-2	CASSEGSLGGPPRTF	TGCGCCAGCAGTGAAGGATCCCTAGGGGGCCCGCCGAGAACCTTC
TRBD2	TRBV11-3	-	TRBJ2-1	CASSHLAGPPYNEQFF	TGTGCCAGCAGCCACCTAGCGGGGCCCCCCTACAATGAGCAGTTCTTC
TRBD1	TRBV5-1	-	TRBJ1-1	CASSLGGTGGTEAFF	TGCGCCAGCAGCTTGGGCGGGACAGGGGGCACTGAAGCTTTCTTT
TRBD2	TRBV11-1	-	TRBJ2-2	CASSPGLASTGELFF	TGTGCCAGCAGCCCCGGACTAGCGAGCACCGGGGAGCTGTTTTTT
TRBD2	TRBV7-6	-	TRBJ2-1	CASSLGLSGSLPNEQFF	TGTGCCAGCAGCTTAGGATTAAGCGGGAGTCTCCCCAATGAGCAGTTCTTC
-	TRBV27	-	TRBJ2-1	CASSSSGLSGEQFF	TGTGCCAGCAGTTCCTCGGGACTTTCGGGTGAGCAGTTCTTC
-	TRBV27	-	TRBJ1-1	CASSLWANTEAFF	TGTGCCAGCAGTTTATGGGCGAACACTGAAGCTTTCTTT
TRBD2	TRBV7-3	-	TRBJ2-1	CASSSGGGRNEQFF	TGTGCCAGCAGCTCGGGCGGGGGGCGCAATGAGCAGTTCTTC
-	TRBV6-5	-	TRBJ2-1	CASSEGGSYNEQFF	TGTGCCAGCAGTGAGGGGGGGTCCTACAATGAGCAGTTCTTC
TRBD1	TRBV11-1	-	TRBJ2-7	CASSQWTGRTYEQYF	TGTGCCAGCAGCCAATGGACAGGGCGTACCTACGAGCAGTACTTC
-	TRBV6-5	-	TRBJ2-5	CASRLTVEETQYF	TGTGCCAGCAGACTGACAGTTGAGGAGACCCAGTACTTC
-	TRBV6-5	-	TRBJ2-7	CASSEEAEQYF	TGTGCCAGCAGTGAAGAGGCCGAGCAGTACTTC
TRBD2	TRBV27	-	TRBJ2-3	CASSFRGLAGGDTQYF	TGTGCCAGCAGTTTTCGGGGACTAGCGGGAGGTGATACGCAGTATTTT
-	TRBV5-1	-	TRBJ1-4	CASSSGHRNEKLFF	TGCGCCAGCAGCTCGGGACATAGGAATGAAAAACTGTTTTTT
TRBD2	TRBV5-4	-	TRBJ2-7	CASSEGGGVLAGSEQYF	TGTGCCAGCAGCGAGGGTGGAGGGGTACTAGCGGGTTCCGAGCAGTACTTC
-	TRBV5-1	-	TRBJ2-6	CASSSEGSGANVLTF	TGCGCCAGCAGTTCCGAGGGCTCTGGGGCCAACGTCCTGACTTTC
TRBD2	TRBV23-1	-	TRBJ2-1	CASSQSPQGTSGRAWDEQFF	TGCGCCAGCAGTCAATCGCCCCAGGGAACTAGCGGGAGGGCCTGGGATGAGCAGTTCTTC
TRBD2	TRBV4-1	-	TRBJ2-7	CASSQAGLAVAYEQYF	TGCGCCAGCAGCCAAGCGGGACTAGCGGTAGCCTACGAGCAGTACTTC
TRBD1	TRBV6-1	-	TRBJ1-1	CASSKGGGLTEAFF	TGTGCCAGCAGTAAAGGGGGCGGATTGACTGAAGCTTTCTTT
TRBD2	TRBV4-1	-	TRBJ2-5	CASKRASGNPETQYF	TGCGCCAGCAAGCGGGCTAGCGGGAACCCAGAGACCCAGTACTTC
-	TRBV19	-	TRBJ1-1	CASKTPQDKSTEAFF	TGTGCCAGTAAAACCCCCCAAGACAAAAGCACTGAAGCTTTCTTT
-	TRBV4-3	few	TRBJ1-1	CASSQERGTEAFF	TGCGCCAGCAGCCAAGAACGAGGGACTGAAGCTTTCTTT
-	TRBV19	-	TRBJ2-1	CASSISGSSFF	TGTGCCAGTAGTATCTCTGGTTCAAGCTTCTTC
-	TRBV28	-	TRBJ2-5	CASSFGMGATQYF	TGTGCCAGCAGTTTTGGGATGGGAGCGACCCAGTACTTC
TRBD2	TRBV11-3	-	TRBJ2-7	CASSLGLAGSNEQYF	TGTGCCAGCAGCTTGGGACTAGCGGGATCCAACGAGCAGTACTTC
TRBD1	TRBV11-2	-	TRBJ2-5	CASSHGQGGETQYF	TGTGCCAGCAGCCATGGACAGGGGGGAGAGACCCAGTACTTC
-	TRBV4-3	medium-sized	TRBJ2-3	CASSQDLASGADTQYF	TGCGCCAGCAGCCAAGATCTAGCGTCTGGTGCAGATACGCAGTATTTT
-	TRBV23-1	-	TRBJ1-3	CASSQESLLSSGNTIYF	TGCGCCAGCAGTCAAGAAAGCCTTCTGAGCTCTGGAAACACCATATATTTT
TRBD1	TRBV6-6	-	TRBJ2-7	CASSYWDRVYEQYF	TGTGCCAGCAGTTATTGGGACAGAGTCTACGAGCAGTACTTC
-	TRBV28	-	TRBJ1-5	CASSNRNQPQHF	TGTGCCAGCAGTAACCGGAATCAGCCCCAGCATTTT
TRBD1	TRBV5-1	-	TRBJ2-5	CASSLEDRGTETQYF	TGCGCCAGCAGCTTGGAGGACAGGGGGACGGAGACCCAGTACTTC
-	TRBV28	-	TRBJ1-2	CASSLVFGSGGSNYGYTF	TGTGCCAGCAGTTTAGTTTTTGGTTCGGGGGGTTCTAACTATGGCTACACCTTC
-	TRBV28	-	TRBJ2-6	CASSHPGQANVLTF	TGTGCCAGCAGTCATCCGGGACAGGCCAACGTCCTGACTTTC
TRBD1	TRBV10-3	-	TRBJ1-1	CAISTSRTGVNTEAFF	TGTGCCATCAGTACATCGCGGACAGGAGTGAACACTGAAGCTTTCTTT
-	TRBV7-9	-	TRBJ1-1	CSSSFTTNTEAFF	TGTTCCAGCAGCTTTACAACGAACACTGAAGCTTTCTTT
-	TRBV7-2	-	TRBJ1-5	CASSLEFVSQPQHF	TGTGCCAGCAGCTTAGAATTCGTCTCGCAGCCCCAGCATTTT
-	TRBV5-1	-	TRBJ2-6	CASFPHDTGANVLTF	TGCGCCAGCTTCCCACACGACACTGGGGCCAACGTCCTGACTTTC
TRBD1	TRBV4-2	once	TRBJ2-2	CASSREGQGRNTGELFF	TGTGCCAGCAGCCGAGAGGGACAGGGGAGGAACACCGGGGAGCTGTTTTTT
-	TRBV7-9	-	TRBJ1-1	CSSRSGGTEAFF	TGTTCCAGCAGGTCGGGAGGGACTGAAGCTTTCTTT